The 15 T cell receptor beta chains reported below all come from one sample, sequenced in a study of T-cell memory formation after mild COVID-19. TCRdb independently ran MiXCR on the 5' RACE reads; one entry per CDR3 protein. The table has 110,000 or so distinct CDR3 sequences, 22% seen once. The sample comprised PBMCs or a T cell subset sorted from them (not recorded which). These receptors all stem from a man aged 18-30 years who had mild COVID-19 (a few samples of this study predate the infection). Cell type and time point are not known.

This clonotype has more than one count but fewer than ten. The genes are TRBV11-2 and TRBJ2-5, with D perhaps matching TRBD2 (5 bases). This CDR3 region has 13 residues. CDR1 and CDR2 from the germline V gene are SGHAT and FQNNGV. The V end was cut by 3 bases, the J end by 1 base, with 6 bases between. The CDR3 region has the DNA TGTGCCAGCAGCTTCACTAGCCAAGAGACCCAGTACTTC. Amino acids: CASSFTSQETQYF.

The chain is built from TRBV7-8 and TRBJ2-1; the D gene is possibly TRBD2 (6 bases). This CDR3 has 14 amino acids. Trimming took off 1 base at V and 4 bases at J, with 8 bases between the two ends. CDR1 SGHVS and CDR2 FQNEAQ come from the germline V gene. CDR3 in DNA: TGTGCCAGCAGCTTAGGGCGGGGTTACAATGAGCAGTTCTTC. This encodes CASSLGRGYNEQFF.

J is TRBJ1-5 and V is TRBV23-1, with 9 nucleotides matching TRBD1. TRBV23-1 is an open reading frame, and its role is uncertain. The CDR3 loop spans 15 amino acids. After removal of 6 bases from V and 5 bases from J, the junction contained 8 bases not matched to a gene. The CDR3 spells CASSRGDREDQPQHF. In DNA, the CDR3 is TGCGCCAGCAGCCGTGGGGACAGGGAGGATCAGCCCCAGCATTTT.

The rearrangement links TRBV27 to TRBJ1-5; D is ambiguous. CDR1 is MNHEY and CDR2 is SMNVEV in the germline V gene (reference sequence). Trimming removed 2 bases from V and 3 bases from J, with 8 bases in between. This CDR3 region has 14 residues. The CDR3 bases are TGTGCCAGCAGTTTAATCGGGATCAATCAGCCCCAGCATTTT. Translated: CASSLIGINQPQHF.

This clonotype was seen a handful of times. The chain recombines TRBV11-1 with TRBJ1-1; 9 bases line up with TRBD1. With V trimmed by 8 bases and J by 6 bases, 10 bases remained unmatched. The CDR3 is 14 amino acids. Germline lookup yields CDR1 SGHAT and CDR2 FQDESV (reference sequence). The CDR3 loop is CASEIWTGAAEAFF. CDR3 coding DNA: TGTGCCAGCGAAATATGGACAGGGGCGGCTGAAGCTTTCTTT.

This sequence joins TRBV20-1 and TRBJ1-6; no clear D. Per the germline V gene, CDR1 is DFQATT and CDR2 is SNEGSKA (reference sequence). V gave up 4 bases and J gave up 13 bases, with 17 bases separating them. This CDR3 is 13 amino acids long. CDR3 sequence reads: CSAKVGEINPLHF. The CDR3 bases are TGCAGTGCTAAGGTTGGCGAGATAAACCCCCTCCACTTT.

The chain links TRBV7-2 to TRBJ2-3, with unresolved D. The germline gives CDR1 SGHTA, CDR2 FQGNSA. The CDR3 has 11 amino acids. V was shortened by 10 bases and J by 2 bases, with 7 bases between the two germline ends. The CDR3 sequence is CATRDTDTQYF. CDR3 sequence (DNA): TGTGCCACCAGAGACACAGATACGCAGTATTTT.

The chain links TRBV6-2 or TRBV6-3 to TRBJ2-7; maybe TRBD1 (6 bases). Deletions cut 8 bases from V and 3 bases from J, with 20 bases between. CDR3 size: 15 residues. Per germline, CDR1 MNHEY and CDR2 SVGEGT. CDR3 sequence reads: CASSPLEDRVYEQYV. CDR3 nucleotides: TGTGCCAGCTCCCCCCTTGAGGACAGAGTCTACGAGCAGTACGTC.

The V and J genes are TRBV6-5 and TRBJ2-1, with 10 bases matching TRBD2. Germline loops: CDR1 MNHEY, CDR2 SVGAGI. The ends lost 8 bases at V and 1 base at J; junction bases unmatched: 11. The CDR3 totals 17 residues. CDR3: CASRTTLAGGSYNEQFF. The CDR3 nucleotides are TGTGCCAGCCGGACCACCTTAGCGGGGGGTTCCTACAATGAGCAGTTCTTC.

This clonotype has at least ten counts. V gene TRBV28 combines with J gene TRBJ2-5; D unclear. Germline-derived CDR1 and CDR2 are MDHEN and SYDVKM. There are 15 residues in the CDR3. V shed 7 bases and J shed 3 bases, with 18 bases lying between them. The CDR3 region is CASTSISTAEETQYF. CDR3 bases: TGTGCCAGCACCTCTATCTCTACGGCGGAAGAGACCCAGTACTTC.

A few counts support this clonotype. V and J are TRBV5-1 and TRBJ2-2; no definite D call. Germline V gene data show CDR1 as SGHRS and CDR2 as YFSETQ. Trimming stripped 8 bases from V and 6 bases from J, with 11 bases between. The CDR3 runs 12 residues. CDR3 bases: TGCGCCAGTAACTCCCGACCCGGGGAGCTGTTTTTT. It is translated as CASNSRPGELFF.

The V call is TRBV7-6, the J call TRBJ2-5; 7 nucleotides match TRBD2. The CDR3 spans 15 residues. The J segment lost 4 bases and the V segment lost 5 bases, leaving 10 bases of the junction unmatched. Germline lookup yields CDR1 SGHVS and CDR2 FNYEAQ. The CDR3 region has the DNA TGTGCCAGCAGCCCCGCTCGGGGGAGGGGAGAGACCCAGTACTTC. This encodes CASSPARGRGETQYF.

The chain has TRBV7-8 and TRBJ2-5; the D gene is possibly TRBD2 (6 bases). Germline CDR1 reads SGHVS; CDR2 reads FQNEAQ. V was pared by 5 bases and J by 5 bases, with 12 bases between. The CDR3 sequence is 13 residues long. CDR3 sequence (DNA): TGTGCCAGCAGCCCGGGGGTGGGGGAGACCCAGTACTTC. Translation: CASSPGVGETQYF.

The sample holds a few counts of this clonotype. This chain joins TRBV28 and TRBJ2-7, with D possibly being TRBD1 or TRBD2 (6 bases each). Germline V lookup: CDR1 MDHEN, CDR2 SYDVKM. The CDR3 length is 14 residues. Trimming removed 5 bases from V and 3 bases from J, with 14 bases in between. CDR3 DNA sequence: TGTGCCAGCAGTAGGAGGGGGAGTCTCTACGAGCAGTACTTC. This sequence encodes CASSRRGSLYEQYF.

This clonotype was counted only a few times. The rearrangement links TRBV4-2 to TRBJ2-1, with TRBD2 matching 10 bases. V was clipped by 0 bases and J by 6 bases; unmatched bases: 2. Germline V gene data show CDR1 as LGHNA and CDR2 as YNFKEQ. This CDR3 is built from 15 residues. The CDR3 loop is CASSQDSGGPNEQFF. The CDR3 DNA follows: TGTGCCAGCAGCCAAGATAGCGGGGGGCCCAATGAGCAGTTCTTC.